The rows below give T cell receptor beta chains drawn from one sample of a study of blood T cell repertoires in COVID-19. Produced via immunoSEQ multiplex PCR; TCRdb's table is partial and in-frame only. Here the sample spans 200,000 to 300,000 clones, approximately 85% being singletons. Sequencing was performed on peripheral blood. These receptors were obtained from a man aged 50 to 60 with acute or convalescent COVID-19. CDR3s include the opening cysteine and the closing phenylalanine or tryptophan. Rows give clone size only sometimes, using once, few, many, or a class for an expanded clone.

clone_size,v_call,j_call,cdr3_aa
.,TRBV5-4,TRBJ2-1,CASSAPGGVGNEQFF
.,TRBV19,TRBJ2-7,CASSPVQGYEQYF
.,TRBV5-1,TRBJ1-1,CASSLGAGADEAFF
.,TRBV5-4,TRBJ2-7,CASSSLRDRGYEQYF
.,TRBV11-2,TRBJ1-4,CASSWGQINEKLFF
.,TRBV15,TRBJ1-1,CATSGDRGVTEAFF
few,TRBV19,TRBJ1-3,CASSIGRINSGNTIYF
.,TRBV25-1,TRBJ2-3,CASSAALADARGEQYF
.,TRBV4-1,TRBJ1-1,CASSQGPMTFLYTMNTEAFF
once,TRBV28,TRBJ1-4,CASSHGRARGEKLFF
.,TRBV7-3,TRBJ2-3,CASSLTLEREDSDTQYF
.,TRBV27,TRBJ2-7,CASSSFGQGTAYEQYF
.,TRBV19,TRBJ2-5,CASSLLAGSAQYF
.,TRBV5-4,TRBJ2-7,CASGDPGGVGSYEQYF
.,TRBV5-4,TRBJ1-4,CASSLKGNEKLFF
.,TRBV5-4,TRBJ2-7,CASSLSGGVRYEQYF
.,TRBV7-9,TRBJ1-1,CASSSYTEAFF
.,TRBV19,TRBJ2-6,CASSQEAGANVLTF
few,TRBV29-1,TRBJ1-1,CSVRGGTEAFF
.,TRBV5-4,TRBJ2-7,CASSLGFRGPGFYEQYF
.,TRBV10-1,TRBJ2-1,CASSEVAGGVHNEQFF
.,TRBV7-9,TRBJ1-2,CASSHVAGFGYGYTF
.,TRBV5-1,TRBJ1-1,CASSWMSGENTEAFF
once,TRBV4-1,TRBJ2-1,CASSPRTGYNEQFF
once,TRBV6-6,TRBJ1-4,CASSYSTGVNEKLFF
few,TRBV20-1,TRBJ2-5,CSASGPVGLIETQYF
once,TRBV7-2,TRBJ2-5,CASSPGQFLETQYF
.,TRBV10-3,TRBJ2-7,CAISGRLAPSYEQYF
.,TRBV27,TRBJ2-7,CASSNTLRGLYEQYF
.,TRBV14,TRBJ2-3,CASSQWRPLEDTQYF
.,TRBV5-4,TRBJ2-7,CASSLGGSETYEQYF
.,TRBV12-3/TRBV12-4,TRBJ1-3,CASRQGIGNTIYF
once,TRBV5-1,TRBJ2-2,CASAGRAGNTGELFF
.,TRBV5-6,TRBJ2-2,CASSLWWRESAGELFF
.,TRBV19,TRBJ2-6,CASTLAGASYISGANVLTF
.,TRBV6-5,TRBJ2-1,CASRDNRGRSNEQFF
.,TRBV5-6,TRBJ2-7,CASSLLAGGSRDEQYF
.,TRBV18,TRBJ1-1,CASSPPGTATEAFF
few,TRBV5-6,TRBJ1-2,CASSTVDRGGYGYTF
.,TRBV28,TRBJ1-2,CASSRDRAYGYTF
.,TRBV30,TRBJ1-5,CAWSPGDQPQHF
.,TRBV6-6,TRBJ1-2,CASSSLQGVEGYTF
.,TRBV2,TRBJ1-2,CASSWTSNYGYTF
.,TRBV4-1,TRBJ1-5,CASSQQGLNNQPQHF
.,TRBV13,TRBJ2-7,CASSTRGLDAYEQYF
.,TRBV19,TRBJ1-5,CASSMDMGKSLAQPQHF
.,TRBV19,TRBJ1-2,CASTIGGGGYTF
many,TRBV5-8,TRBJ2-1,CASSLGQGYYNEQFF
few,TRBV7-2,TRBJ1-6,CASSPRGTANNSPLHF
.,TRBV30,TRBJ2-2,CAWSVGGTGELFF
.,TRBV27,TRBJ1-6,CASSLFLTANSPLHF
.,TRBV27,TRBJ1-5,CASSLKSFQPQHF
.,TRBV27,TRBJ2-1,CASSFSQGGNEQFF